This T cell receptor (beta chain) derives from a study of blood T cell repertoires in COVID-19. Study-wide background: Sites across the United States, Italy and Spain contributed samples from acute and convalescent COVID-19. T cells, B-cell-depleted T cells, or PBMCs provided the cDNA or gDNA that served as material.

In the source study's methods: Counts of nucleated cells, estimated from reference gene primer amplification, were obtained. Assay used: immunoSEQ multiplex PCR; TCRdb lists only in-frame clones, some missing. V, J and clone size are those of that table, while D and trimming were read from the DNA. The top ten clones hold 3.6% of a sample with 250,000 to 300,000 clones, about 86% of them seen once. The CDR3 covers 14 residues. Germline CDR1 is LGHNA and CDR2 is YSLEER. V gave up 3 bases and J gave up 4 bases, with 9 bases separating them. The sequence came from a man aged 18 to 29 with active or convalescent COVID-19. Sequencing input: peripheral blood. The chain joins TRBV4-3 to TRBJ1-4; D may be TRBD1 (5 bases). This CDR3 is CASSQTADNEKLFF. The CDR3 coding sequence is TGCGCCAGCAGCCAGACAGCAGATAATGAAAAACTGTTTTTT.